This TCR beta chain was identified in a study of blood T cell repertoires in COVID-19. Study-wide context: The United States, Italy and Spain provided the acute and convalescent COVID-19 samples.

The V gene's germline CDR1 is LNHDA and CDR2 SQIVND (reference sequence). CDR3 size: 13 residues. V shed 5 bases and J shed 6 bases, with 8 bases lying between them. TCRdb's copy holds only in-frame clones and misses some; the assay was immunoSEQ multiplex PCR. The repertoire has around 280,000 clones, under 90% of them found once; the top ten carry around 10%. This clone has only a few counts. Material: peripheral blood. The origin of this receptor is a woman aged 30 to 39 with COVID-19, enrolled during active disease. This chain connects TRBV19 to TRBJ1-6, with unresolved D. The CDR3 region is CASSSNSNSPLHF. The DNA of the CDR3 is TGTGCCAGTAGTTCCAACAGTAATTCACCCCTCCACTTT.